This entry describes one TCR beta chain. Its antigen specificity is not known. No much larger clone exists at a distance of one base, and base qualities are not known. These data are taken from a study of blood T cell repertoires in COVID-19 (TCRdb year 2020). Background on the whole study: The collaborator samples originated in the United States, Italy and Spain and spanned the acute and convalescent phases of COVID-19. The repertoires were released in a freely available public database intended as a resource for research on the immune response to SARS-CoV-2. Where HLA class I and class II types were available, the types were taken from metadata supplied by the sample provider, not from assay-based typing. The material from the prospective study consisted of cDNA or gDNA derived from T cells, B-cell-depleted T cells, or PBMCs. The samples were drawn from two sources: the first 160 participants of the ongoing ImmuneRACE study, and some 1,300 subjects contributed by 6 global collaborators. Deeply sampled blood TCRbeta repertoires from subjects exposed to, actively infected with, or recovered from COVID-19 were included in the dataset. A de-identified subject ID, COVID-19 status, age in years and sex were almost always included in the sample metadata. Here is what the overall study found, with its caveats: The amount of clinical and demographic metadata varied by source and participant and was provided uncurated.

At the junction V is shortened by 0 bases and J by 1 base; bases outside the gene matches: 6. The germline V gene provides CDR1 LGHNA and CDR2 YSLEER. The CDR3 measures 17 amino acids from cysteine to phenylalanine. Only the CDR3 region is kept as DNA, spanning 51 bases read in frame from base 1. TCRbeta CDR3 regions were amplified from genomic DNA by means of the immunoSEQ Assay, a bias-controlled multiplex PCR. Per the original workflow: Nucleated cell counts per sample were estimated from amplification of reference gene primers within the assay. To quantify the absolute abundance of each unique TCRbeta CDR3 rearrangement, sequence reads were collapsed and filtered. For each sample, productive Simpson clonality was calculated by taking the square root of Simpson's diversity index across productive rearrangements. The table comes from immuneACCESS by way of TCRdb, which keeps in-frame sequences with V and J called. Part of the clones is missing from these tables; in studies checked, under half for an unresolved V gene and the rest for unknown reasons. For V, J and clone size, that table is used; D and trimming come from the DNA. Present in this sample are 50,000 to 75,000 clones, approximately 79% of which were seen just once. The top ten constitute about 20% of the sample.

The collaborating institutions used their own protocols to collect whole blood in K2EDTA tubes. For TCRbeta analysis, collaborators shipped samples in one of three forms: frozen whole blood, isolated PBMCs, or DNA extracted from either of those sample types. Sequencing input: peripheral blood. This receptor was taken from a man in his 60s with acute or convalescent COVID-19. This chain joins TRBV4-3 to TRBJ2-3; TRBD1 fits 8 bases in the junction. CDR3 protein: CASSQDRGQHRTDTQYF. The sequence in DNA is TGCGCCAGCAGCCAAGACAGGGGGCAACATCGCACAGATACGCAGTATTTT.